This T cell receptor beta chain was captured by sequencing in a study of T-cell memory formation after mild COVID-19. MiXCR, run by TCRdb on the 5' RACE reads, gives a single entry per CDR3 protein. Seen here are hundreds of thousands of distinct CDR3 sequences, more than 15% observed once, and the top ten hold 20% to 25%. At least ten counts were recorded for this clonotype. The germline V gene encodes CDR1 SGHKS and CDR2 YYEKEE (reference sequence). The CDR3 is 11 residues long. Trimming removed 1 base at V and 6 bases at J, with 4 bases between. Material: PBMCs or a T cell subset sorted from them (not recorded which). The V call is TRBV5-5, the J call TRBJ2-5; the D is unclear. The clonotype was recovered from a man aged 18-30 years who had mild COVID-19 (a few samples of this study predate the infection). Cell type and time point are not known. The CDR3 loop reads CASSLSQTQYF. In nucleotides, the CDR3 is TGTGCCAGCAGCTTGAGCCAGACCCAGTACTTC.